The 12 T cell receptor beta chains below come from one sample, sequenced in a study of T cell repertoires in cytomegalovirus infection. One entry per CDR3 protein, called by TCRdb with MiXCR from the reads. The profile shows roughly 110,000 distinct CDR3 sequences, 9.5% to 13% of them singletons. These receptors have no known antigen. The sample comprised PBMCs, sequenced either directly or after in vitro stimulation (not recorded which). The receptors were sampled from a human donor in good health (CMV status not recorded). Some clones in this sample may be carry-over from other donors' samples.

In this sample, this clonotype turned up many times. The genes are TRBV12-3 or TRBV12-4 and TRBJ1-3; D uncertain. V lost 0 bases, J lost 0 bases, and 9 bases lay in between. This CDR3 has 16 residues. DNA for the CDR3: TGTGCCAGCAGTTTAGCGAAGCGGAGCTCTGGAAACACCATATATTTT. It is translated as CASSLAKRSSGNTIYF.

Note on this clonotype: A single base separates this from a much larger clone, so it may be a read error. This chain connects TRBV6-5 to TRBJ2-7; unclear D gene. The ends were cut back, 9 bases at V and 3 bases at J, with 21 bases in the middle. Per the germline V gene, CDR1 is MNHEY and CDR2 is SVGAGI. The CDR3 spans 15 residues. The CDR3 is CASSDRPTGNYEQYF. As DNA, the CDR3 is TGTGCCAGTTCCGACCGCCCGACGGGCAACTACGAGCAGTACTTC.

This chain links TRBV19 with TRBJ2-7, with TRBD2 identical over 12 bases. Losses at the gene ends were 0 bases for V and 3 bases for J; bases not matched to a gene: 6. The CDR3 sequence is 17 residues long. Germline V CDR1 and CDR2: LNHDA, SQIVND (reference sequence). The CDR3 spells CASSIERTSGKIYEQYF. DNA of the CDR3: TGTGCCAGTAGTATAGAGAGGACTAGCGGGAAGATCTACGAGCAGTACTTC.

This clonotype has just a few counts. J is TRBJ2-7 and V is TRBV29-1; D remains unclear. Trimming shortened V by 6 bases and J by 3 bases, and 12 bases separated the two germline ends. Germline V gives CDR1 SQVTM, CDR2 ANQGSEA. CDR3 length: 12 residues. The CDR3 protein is CSVRPSFYEQYF. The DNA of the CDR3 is TGCAGCGTCCGCCCCAGTTTCTACGAGCAGTACTTC.

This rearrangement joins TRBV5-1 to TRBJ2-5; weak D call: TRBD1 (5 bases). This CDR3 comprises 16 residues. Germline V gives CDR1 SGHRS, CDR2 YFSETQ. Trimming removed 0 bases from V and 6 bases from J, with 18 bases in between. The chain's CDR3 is CASSLGGRHISKTQYF. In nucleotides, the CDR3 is TGCGCCAGCAGCTTGGGGGGCCGACATATATCGAAGACCCAGTACTTC.

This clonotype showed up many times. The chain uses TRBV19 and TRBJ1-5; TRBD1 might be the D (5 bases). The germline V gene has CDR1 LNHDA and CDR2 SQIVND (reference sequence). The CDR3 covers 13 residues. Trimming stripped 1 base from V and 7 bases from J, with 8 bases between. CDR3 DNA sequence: TGTGCCAGTAGTATAGGCAGGGCCCAGCCCCAGCATTTT. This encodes CASSIGRAQPQHF.

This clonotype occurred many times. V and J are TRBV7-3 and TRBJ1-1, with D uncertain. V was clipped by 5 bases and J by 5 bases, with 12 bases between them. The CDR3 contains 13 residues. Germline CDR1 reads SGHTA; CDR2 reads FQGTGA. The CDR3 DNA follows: TGTGCCAGCAGCCTGAGAGGTATTACTGAAGCTTTCTTT. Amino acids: CASSLRGITEAFF.

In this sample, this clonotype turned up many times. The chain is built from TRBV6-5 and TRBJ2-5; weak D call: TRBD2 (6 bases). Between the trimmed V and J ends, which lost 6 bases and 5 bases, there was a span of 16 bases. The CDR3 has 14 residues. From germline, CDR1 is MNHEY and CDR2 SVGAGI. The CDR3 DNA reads TGTGCCAGCAGCCGCGGGACTTGGGGGGAGACCCAGTACTTC. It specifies CASSRGTWGETQYF.

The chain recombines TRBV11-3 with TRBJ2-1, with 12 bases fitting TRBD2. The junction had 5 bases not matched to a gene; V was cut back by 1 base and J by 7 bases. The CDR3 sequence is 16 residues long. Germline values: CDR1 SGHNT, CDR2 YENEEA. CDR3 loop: CASSLGLAGGRNEQFF. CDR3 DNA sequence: TGTGCCAGCAGCTTAGGGCTAGCGGGAGGGAGGAATGAGCAGTTCTTC.

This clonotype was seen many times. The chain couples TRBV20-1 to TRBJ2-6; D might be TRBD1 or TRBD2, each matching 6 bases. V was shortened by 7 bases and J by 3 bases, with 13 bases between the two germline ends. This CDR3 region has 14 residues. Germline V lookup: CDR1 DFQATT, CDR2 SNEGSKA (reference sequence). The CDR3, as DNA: TGCAGTGGCCGGGGGCCAAATGGGGCCAACGTCCTGACTTTC. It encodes CSGRGPNGANVLTF.

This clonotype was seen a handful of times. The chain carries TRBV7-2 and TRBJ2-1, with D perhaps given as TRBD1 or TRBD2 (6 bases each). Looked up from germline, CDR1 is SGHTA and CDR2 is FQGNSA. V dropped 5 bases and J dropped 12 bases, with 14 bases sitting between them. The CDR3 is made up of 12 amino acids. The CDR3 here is CASSLRLGGQFF. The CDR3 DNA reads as TGTGCCAGCAGCCTAAGACTAGGGGGGCAGTTCTTC.

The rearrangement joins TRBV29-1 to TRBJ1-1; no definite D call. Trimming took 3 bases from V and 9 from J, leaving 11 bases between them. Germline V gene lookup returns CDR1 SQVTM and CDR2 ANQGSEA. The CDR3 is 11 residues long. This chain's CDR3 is CSVESREQAFF. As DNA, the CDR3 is TGCAGCGTTGAGTCTCGAGAACAAGCTTTCTTT. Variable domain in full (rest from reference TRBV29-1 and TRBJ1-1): SAVISQKPSRDICQRGTSLTIQCQVDSQVTMMFWYRQQPGQSLTLIATANQGSEATYESGFVIDKFPISRPNLTFSTLTVSNMSPEDSSIYLCSVESREQAFFGQGTRLTVV.